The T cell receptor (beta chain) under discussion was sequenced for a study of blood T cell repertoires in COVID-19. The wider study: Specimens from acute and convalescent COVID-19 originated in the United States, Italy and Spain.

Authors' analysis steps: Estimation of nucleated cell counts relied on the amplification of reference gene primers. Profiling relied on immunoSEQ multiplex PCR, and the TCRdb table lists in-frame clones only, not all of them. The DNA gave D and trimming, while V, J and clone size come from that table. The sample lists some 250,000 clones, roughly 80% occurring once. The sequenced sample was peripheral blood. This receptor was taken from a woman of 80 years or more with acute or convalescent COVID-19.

The CDR3 sequence: CASSFLVGGASEGGELFF. CDR3 nucleotide sequence: TGTGCCAGCAGCTTTCTTGTTGGGGGGGCTTCGGAAGGCGGGGAGCTGTTTTTT. The rearrangement joins TRBV5-4 to TRBJ2-2; D possibly corresponds to TRBD2 (7 bases). Germline loops: CDR1 SGHNT, CDR2 YYREEE (reference sequence). The CDR3 length is 18 residues. V gave up 2 bases and J gave up 7 bases, with 24 bases separating them.